These T cell receptor beta chains were read from a single sample in a study of blood T cell repertoires in COVID-19. The table came from immunoSEQ multiplex PCR; TCRdb's copy has only in-frame clones and leaves some out. The data hold hundreds of thousands of clones, with 85% observed a single time. Source material: peripheral blood. Receptors originate from a young woman with acute or convalescent COVID-19. Both conserved end residues are part of each CDR3. Each record gives: J gene, V gene, CDR3 protein.

>TRBJ2-5|TRBV5-1
CASSSNRQYQETQYF
>TRBJ2-1|TRBV7-6
CASSLAAGAGGPSEQFF
>TRBJ2-7|TRBV4-1
CASSQGGQGYEQYF
>TRBJ1-2|TRBV4-1
CASSQAGQGGYGYTF
>TRBJ1-4|TRBV3-1/TRBV3-2
CASSHYSRGSEKLFF
>TRBJ2-7|TRBV12-5
CASGLLLAGYTYEQYF
>TRBJ2-5|TRBV9
CASSVGQSVKTQYF
>TRBJ2-3|TRBV5-1
CASSLERLDTDTQYF
>TRBJ1-2|TRBV19
CASSTWGGDYGYTF
>TRBJ2-2|TRBV2
CASSDGRTGTTGELFF
>TRBJ1-2|TRBV2
CASREPGQGDYGYTF
>TRBJ1-5|TRBV3-1/TRBV3-2
CASSQGPGGSDQPQHF
>TRBJ2-3|TRBV5-4
CASSSPGTGGADTQYF
>TRBJ2-2|TRBV2
CASTELTGANTGELFF
>TRBJ1-5|TRBV2
CASSARTGGVQPQHF
>TRBJ2-1|TRBV14
CASSQVRGGDEQFF
>TRBJ1-1|TRBV3-1/TRBV3-2
CASSQRGSDTEAFF
>TRBJ2-1|TRBV5-5
CASSLLRQGNNEQFF
>TRBJ2-1|TRBV6-2/TRBV6-3
CASSWTSGDFNEQFF
>TRBJ1-1|TRBV6-5
CASSRDSEAFF
>TRBJ2-5|TRBV5-6
CASSLVAGRTETQYF
>TRBJ2-5|TRBV5-1
CASSGAGLQETQYF
>TRBJ2-1|TRBV27
CASSSTGRNEQFF
>TRBJ2-1|TRBV6-5
CASSSGYHNEQFF
>TRBJ2-7|TRBV3-1/TRBV3-2
CASSQGLAGAYEQYF
>TRBJ2-5|TRBV7-2
CASSLRVRETQYF
>TRBJ2-7|TRBV7-2
CASSLVTSGTYEQYF
>TRBJ2-1|TRBV19
CASRIDWAGASEGQFF
>TRBJ2-3|TRBV2
CASGGTSGTDTQYF
>TRBJ2-7|TRBV3-1/TRBV3-2
CASSLRQTYEQYF
>TRBJ1-2|TRBV10-3
CAISEKATGVGYTF
>TRBJ1-1|TRBV2
CASSWGGQAAEAFF
>TRBJ1-4|TRBV7-9
CASSPTGFNEKLFF
>TRBJ2-3|TRBV9
CASSPLPPLSTDTQYF
>TRBJ2-7|TRBV3-1/TRBV3-2
CASSQGTGDYEQYF
>TRBJ2-4|TRBV28
CASSPRTGVMDIQYF
>TRBJ2-3|TRBV18
CASSQGQGSTDTQYF
>TRBJ1-5|TRBV10-3
CAISESREGQPQHF
>TRBJ2-1|TRBV4-2
CASSQEVQTSGEGNEQFF
>TRBJ2-3|TRBV2
CASQGGPDTQYF
>TRBJ1-6|TRBV27
CASSYAGGNSPLHF
>TRBJ2-1|TRBV3-1/TRBV3-2
CASSQAGEQFF
>TRBJ1-2|TRBV6-5
CASRGVVGYTF
>TRBJ2-7|TRBV3-1/TRBV3-2
CASSPGTGPGEQYF
>TRBJ1-2|TRBV6-6
CASSYGDRAAWYGYTF
>TRBJ1-1|TRBV5-1
CASSPDRGTTEAFF